The subject of this entry is one TCR beta chain. V lost 0 bases and J lost 3, with 11 bases in between. CDR1 KGHSH and CDR2 LQKENI come from the germline V gene. The CDR3 sequence is 15 residues long. The TCRbeta library incorporated unique molecular identifiers. A single record per CDR3 protein comes from TCRdb applying MiXCR to the PCR reads. The sample carries fewer than 700,000 distinct CDR3 sequences, approximately 13% recorded once. The data originate from a study of T-cell reconstitution after alpha-beta-depleted transplantation in children. The clonotype was recovered from a male patient under 18 who had a stem cell transplant for acute myeloid leukemia, so the T cells may come from the graft donor. This sequence joins TRBV18 and TRBJ2-5; no firm D call. Specimen: PBMCs, mostly from graft donor cells, collected 360 days after TCRalphabeta/CD19-depleted stem cell transplant. The CDR3 DNA is TGTGCCAGCTCACCACCAAGGACCCTGGAAGAGACCCAGTACTTC. The encoded protein is CASSPPRTLEETQYF.